A selection of T cell receptor beta chains follows, all from one sample in a study of neurological immune-mediated disorders. A single record per CDR3 protein comes from TCRdb applying MiXCR to the 5' RACE reads. In the table there are 55,000 to 65,000 distinct CDR3 sequences, 9.5% to 15% of which are singletons. The sequencing sample was made of PBMCs. The source of these receptors is an older woman with HTLV-1-associated myelopathy (HAM/TSP). CDR3s include the opening cysteine and the closing phenylalanine or tryptophan. D genes are given only for firm matches. Size is omitted from some rows. Given values are once, few, many or a class for expanded clones.

clone_size,d_call,j_call,v_call,cdr3_nt,cdr3_aa
-,-,TRBJ2-7,TRBV6-5,TGTGCCAGCAGTTACTCTGACACATCCTACGGGCAGTACTTC,CASSYSDTSYGQYF
many,TRBD2,TRBJ2-1,TRBV29-1,TGCAGCGTTAATACGGGAGGGCTTATAAATGAGCAGTTCTTC,CSVNTGGLINEQFF
-,TRBD2,TRBJ2-2,TRBV7-3,TGTTCCAGCCGCCCCATAAAGAGCGGGAGGGCCGGGTCCGGGGAGCTGTTTTTT,CSSRPIKSGRAGSGELFF
many,TRBD2,TRBJ2-7,TRBV7-9,TGTGCCAGCAGTTTACTAGCGGGCGCCTACGAGCAGTACTTC,CASSLLAGAYEQYF
many,-,TRBJ1-4,TRBV28,TGTGCCAGCAGTTCGTGGACCGGGACTAATGAAAAACTGTTTTTT,CASSSWTGTNEKLFF
-,TRBD1,TRBJ2-1,TRBV7-6,TGTGCCAGCAGCCCCCAAGCCCGAGGACAGGGGGCGAGGAATGAGCAGTTCTTC,CASSPQARGQGARNEQFF
-,TRBD2,TRBJ2-1,TRBV11-2,TGTGCCAGCAGCTTAGAACCCTCCGGGACTAGCGAGCAGTTCTTC,CASSLEPSGTSEQFF
many,-,TRBJ2-7,TRBV5-1,TGCGCCAGCAGCTTGGAGAGTGGGAGCTCCTACGAGCAGTACTTC,CASSLESGSSYEQYF
many,-,TRBJ2-1,TRBV6-6,TGTGCCAGCAGTTACCGGAGCTACAATGAGCAGTTCTTC,CASSYRSYNEQFF
many,TRBD1,TRBJ2-5,TRBV28,TGTGCCAGCAGTTTATCTCCTTCCGGGACAGGGAAAGAGACCCAGTACTTC,CASSLSPSGTGKETQYF
many,TRBD2,TRBJ2-3,TRBV4-1,TGCGCCAGCAGCCAACCCCCAGGGACTAGCGGGAGGGCTAGCACAGATACGCAGTATTTT,CASSQPPGTSGRASTDTQYF
many,-,TRBJ1-3,TRBV5-1,TGCGCCAGCAGCTTGGAAGGGCTTAGTTCTGGAAACACCATATATTTT,CASSLEGLSSGNTIYF
many,-,TRBJ2-5,TRBV5-1,TGCGCCAGCAGCTTGGGTCCGGGAGATAGAGAGACCCAGTACTTC,CASSLGPGDRETQYF
many,-,TRBJ1-2,TRBV7-6,TGTGCCAGCAGCTTAGAGCTGGGTGTTAACTATGGCTACACCTTC,CASSLELGVNYGYTF
many,-,TRBJ1-1,TRBV27,TGTGCCAGCAGTGGAGGGCTTACAATGAACACTGAAGCTTTCTTT,CASSGGLTMNTEAFF
many,-,TRBJ1-1,TRBV5-1,TGCGCCAGCAGCTGGGGCAGGAACACTGAAGCTTTCTTT,CASSWGRNTEAFF
-,-,TRBJ2-2,TRBV5-1,TGCGCCAGCAGGGAAGAGGGATCGACCGGGGAGCTGTTTTTT,CASREEGSTGELFF
many,TRBD1,TRBJ1-1,TRBV9,TGTGCCAGCAGCGTCCCGACAGGGTTGGTCACTGAAGCTTTCTTT,CASSVPTGLVTEAFF
-,-,TRBJ2-5,TRBV6-5,TGTGCCAGCACGCCCTTAACGCGGCGAGAGACCCAGTACTTC,CASTPLTRRETQYF
many,-,TRBJ1-3,TRBV11-2,TGTGCCAGCAGCCGCCCGGCGGGTGGAAACACCATATATTTT,CASSRPAGGNTIYF
many,-,TRBJ1-1,TRBV18,TGTGCCAGCTCACCATCAGCAGGGGCCCAGGTGGCTGAAGCTTTCTTT,CASSPSAGAQVAEAFF
many,-,TRBJ2-5,TRBV21-1,TGTGCCAGCAGCAAAGTCTATAGGACCCACCAAGAGACCCAGTACTTC,CASSKVYRTHQETQYF
many,-,TRBJ2-1,TRBV7-9,TGTGCCAGCAGCCCGGGCGGTGGTAGCGGCTACAATGAGCAGTTCTTC,CASSPGGGSGYNEQFF
many,TRBD1,TRBJ1-5,TRBV12-3/TRBV12-4,TGTGCCAGCAGTCCCGGGACAGGGAAAAGCAATCAGCCCCAGCATTTT,CASSPGTGKSNQPQHF
-,-,TRBJ2-1,TRBV30,TGTGCCTGGAGTGTACGTGAGCAGTTCTTC,CAWSVREQFF
-,TRBD2,TRBJ2-4,TRBV7-6,TGTGCCAGCAGCCCCCGACTAGCGGGAGGGTTGATAGCCAAAAACATTCAGTACTTC,CASSPRLAGGLIAKNIQYF
many,-,TRBJ2-7,TRBV6-2/TRBV6-3,TGTGCCAGCAGTTGGAGTGGCGGGCTTTCCTACGAGCAGTACTTC,CASSWSGGLSYEQYF
many,-,TRBJ2-5,TRBV27,TGTGCCAGCAGTTTACTGAGTAACCCAGAGACCCAGTACTTC,CASSLLSNPETQYF
many,-,TRBJ2-5,TRBV5-1,TGCGCCAGCAGCTTGGCCGGACAGCAAGAGACCCAGTACTTC,CASSLAGQQETQYF
many,TRBD2,TRBJ2-5,TRBV5-1,TGCGCCAGCAGCTTGATGCTAGCGGGGGAGACCCAGTACTTC,CASSLMLAGETQYF
many,-,TRBJ2-3,TRBV20-1,TGCAGTGCTAGTACGATCCAGCGGGTGGGTGCAGATACGCAGTATTTT,CSASTIQRVGADTQYF
many,TRBD2,TRBJ2-1,TRBV20-1,TGCAGTGCTACGACTAGCGGGAGTAATGAGCAGTTCTTC,CSATTSGSNEQFF
many,TRBD1,TRBJ1-1,TRBV7-2,TGTGCCAGCAGCTCCAGGACAGGGTCGTACACTGAAGCTTTCTTT,CASSSRTGSYTEAFF
many,TRBD1,TRBJ2-7,TRBV15,TGTGCCACCAGCAGAGATCTGCCGGGACAGGGGGAAGAGCAGTACTTC,CATSRDLPGQGEEQYF
-,-,TRBJ2-7,TRBV5-1,TGCGCCAGCAGCTTGGCCGGTCCCCTCGAGCAGTACTTC,CASSLAGPLEQYF
many,TRBD2,TRBJ2-1,TRBV3-1,TGTGCCAGCAGCCAACCCCTAGCGGGGACCTACAATGAGCAGTTCTTC,CASSQPLAGTYNEQFF
many,-,TRBJ2-1,TRBV20-1,TGCAGTGCTAGTTATCGGCTCCGGTACAATGAGCAGTTCTTC,CSASYRLRYNEQFF
many,TRBD2,TRBJ2-3,TRBV29-1,TGCAGCGTTGACCCTAGCGGGAGCCTTTACCGCACAGATACGCAGTATTTT,CSVDPSGSLYRTDTQYF
-,-,TRBJ2-1,TRBV6-5,TGTGCCAGCAGCACTCAGGGGTCTGGGCACAATGAGCAGTTCTTC,CASSTQGSGHNEQFF
many,-,TRBJ2-7,TRBV20-1,TGCAGTGCTAGAAAGCCGGGAAGGACAAGCGAGCAGTACTTC,CSARKPGRTSEQYF
many,TRBD1,TRBJ1-1,TRBV7-2,TGTGCCAGCAGCTGGCGGACAGGGGAGGCCACTGAAGCTTTCTTT,CASSWRTGEATEAFF
-,TRBD2,TRBJ2-7,TRBV5-4,TGTGCCAGCAGCCCATCGAGCGGGAGGGTTTTCTACGAGCAGTACTTC,CASSPSSGRVFYEQYF
many,-,TRBJ1-2,TRBV3-1,TGTGCCAGCAGCCAAGATCCCACTTATGGCTACACCTTC,CASSQDPTYGYTF
many,TRBD1,TRBJ1-1,TRBV5-1,TGCGCCAGCAGCTTGGATCAGGGGGGCACTGAAGCTTTCTTT,CASSLDQGGTEAFF
many,-,TRBJ2-7,TRBV29-1,TGCAGCGTTCGGGGGTTGGGCCGGGAGCAGTACTTC,CSVRGLGREQYF
many,-,TRBJ1-1,TRBV2,TGTGCCAGCAGTGATAACAGGGAGTCGGAAGCTTTCTTT,CASSDNRESEAFF
many,TRBD2,TRBJ2-3,TRBV7-8,TGTGCCAGCAGCCGAAAACTAGCGGGTCCGCCAGATACGCAGTATTTT,CASSRKLAGPPDTQYF
many,-,TRBJ1-1,TRBV20-1,TGCAGTGCTAGAGAGGGGTCCACTGAAGCTTTCTTT,CSAREGSTEAFF
many,TRBD2,TRBJ2-3,TRBV4-1,TGCGCCAGCAGCCACCCGACTAGCGGGAACACAGATACGCAGTATTTT,CASSHPTSGNTDTQYF
many,-,TRBJ1-1,TRBV6-5,TGTGCCAGCAGTCGCGGGATCGTGGGCCCGAACACTGAAGCTTTCTTT,CASSRGIVGPNTEAFF
many,TRBD2,TRBJ2-4,TRBV3-1,TGTGCCAGCAGCCAGGATAGCGGGAGAGGCGTTCAGTACTTC,CASSQDSGRGVQYF
many,-,TRBJ2-1,TRBV4-3,TGCGCCAGCAGCCTTCTTCCTGTCCCCAGGAATGAGCAGTTCTTC,CASSLLPVPRNEQFF
many,-,TRBJ1-1,TRBV5-1,TGCGCCAGCAGCTCAAACAGCCTCCTGGGGAACACTGAAGCTTTCTTT,CASSSNSLLGNTEAFF
many,-,TRBJ2-3,TRBV5-1,TGCGCCAGCAGAAACCAACGGGCAGCTAGCACAGATACGCAGTATTTT,CASRNQRAASTDTQYF
many,-,TRBJ2-3,TRBV20-1,TGCAGCCTTACAGTCACAGATACGCAGTATTTT,CSLTVTDTQYF
many,TRBD2,TRBJ2-1,TRBV7-9,TGTGCCAGCAGCTTAGAATCTAGCGGGGCCCGGCGGGAGCAGTTCTTC,CASSLESSGARREQFF